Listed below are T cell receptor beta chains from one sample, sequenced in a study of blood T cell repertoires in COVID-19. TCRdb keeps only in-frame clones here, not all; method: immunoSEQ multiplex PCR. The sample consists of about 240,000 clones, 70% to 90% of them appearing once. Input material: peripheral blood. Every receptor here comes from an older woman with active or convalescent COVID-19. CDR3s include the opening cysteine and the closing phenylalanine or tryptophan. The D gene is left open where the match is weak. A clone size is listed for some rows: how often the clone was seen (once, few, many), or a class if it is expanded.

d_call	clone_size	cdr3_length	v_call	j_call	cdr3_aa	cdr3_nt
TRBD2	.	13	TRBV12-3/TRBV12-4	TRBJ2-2	CASSLGGAGELFF	TGTGCCAGCAGTTTGGGAGGGGCCGGGGAGCTGTTTTTT
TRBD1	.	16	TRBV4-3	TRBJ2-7	CASSQVPGTGPYEQYF	TGCGCCAGCAGCCAAGTCCCCGGGACAGGTCCTTACGAGCAGTACTTC
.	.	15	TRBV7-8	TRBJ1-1	CASSPGGQMNTEAFF	TGTGCCAGCAGCCCCGGTGGGCAGATGAACACTGAAGCTTTCTTT
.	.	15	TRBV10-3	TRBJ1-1	CAISEGAGMNTEAFF	TGTGCCATCAGTGAGGGGGCGGGGATGAACACTGAAGCTTTCTTT
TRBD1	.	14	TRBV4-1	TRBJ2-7	CASKRDRGNYEQYF	TGCGCCAGCAAACGGGACAGGGGTAACTACGAGCAGTACTTC
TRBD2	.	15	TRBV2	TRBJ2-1	CASTQKRGGGNEQFF	TGTGCCAGCACCCAGAAGCGGGGGGGCGGGAATGAGCAGTTCTTC
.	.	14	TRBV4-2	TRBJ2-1	CASSERGSYNEQFF	TGTGCCAGCAGCGAAAGGGGCTCCTACAATGAGCAGTTCTTC
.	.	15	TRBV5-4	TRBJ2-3	CASSFAQSSTDTQYF	TGTGCCAGCAGCTTCGCACAGTCTAGCACAGATACGCAGTATTTT
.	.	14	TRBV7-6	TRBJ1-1	CASSLKYRDTEAFF	TGTGCCAGCAGCCTGAAATACAGGGATACTGAAGCTTTCTTT
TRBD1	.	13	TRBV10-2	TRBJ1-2	CASSPQGGYGYTF	TGCGCCAGCAGTCCCCAGGGGGGTTATGGCTACACCTTC
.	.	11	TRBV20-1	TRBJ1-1	CSARLLTEAFF	TGCAGTGCTAGACTATTAACTGAAGCTTTCTTT
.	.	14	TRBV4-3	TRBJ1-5	CASSQDTGYQPQHF	TGCGCCAGCAGCCAAGACACAGGGTATCAGCCCCAGCATTTT
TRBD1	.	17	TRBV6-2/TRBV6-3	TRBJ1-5	CASSFLLGGGDYQPQHF	TGTGCCAGCAGTTTCCTCCTAGGAGGGGGCGACTATCAGCCCCAGCATTTT
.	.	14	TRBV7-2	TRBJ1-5	CASSFDSAGQPQHF	TGTGCCAGCAGTTTCGACTCCGCGGGTCAGCCCCAGCATTTT
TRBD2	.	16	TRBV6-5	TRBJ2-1	CASSYSESGVYNEQFF	TGTGCCAGCAGTTACTCCGAGAGCGGGGTGTACAATGAGCAGTTCTTC
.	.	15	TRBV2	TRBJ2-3	CASSDQGGGTDTQYF	TGTGCCAGCTCCGACCAGGGTGGGGGCACAGATACGCAGTATTTT
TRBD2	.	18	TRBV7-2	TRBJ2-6	CASSLAGLAGAGANVLTF	TGTGCCAGCAGCTTAGCCGGGCTAGCGGGGGCTGGGGCCAACGTCCTGACTTTC
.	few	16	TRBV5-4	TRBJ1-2	CASSSQGSFNSYGYTF	TGTGCCAGCAGCTCGCAGGGGAGCTTCAATTCCTATGGCTACACCTTC
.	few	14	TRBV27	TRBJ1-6	CASRYRTPSSPLHF	TGTGCCAGCAGGTACAGGACCCCTTCGTCACCCCTCCACTTT
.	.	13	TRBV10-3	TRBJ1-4	CAINAGENEKLFF	TGTGCCATCAACGCAGGCGAAAATGAAAAACTGTTTTTT
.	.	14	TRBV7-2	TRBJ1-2	CASRVKGLFGGYTF	TGTGCCAGCAGGGTTAAGGGGTTATTTGGTGGCTACACCTTC
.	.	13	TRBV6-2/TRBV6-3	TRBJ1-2	CASSSTRGPGYTF	TGTGCCAGCAGCTCAACGCGGGGTCCTGGCTACACCTTC
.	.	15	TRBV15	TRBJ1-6	CATSREGQSWSPLHF	TGTGCCACCAGCAGAGAAGGACAGAGCTGGTCACCCCTCCACTTT
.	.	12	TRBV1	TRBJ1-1	CTSILGQGGAFF	TGCACCAGCATACTGGGACAGGGGGGAGCTTTCTTT
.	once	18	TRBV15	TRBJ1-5	CATSRDLSGLSSQEPQHF	TGTGCCACCAGCAGAGATTTGTCAGGGCTCTCGAGTCAGGAGCCCCAGCATTTT
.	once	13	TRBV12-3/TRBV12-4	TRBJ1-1	CASSSTRNTEAFF	TGTGCCAGCAGTTCCACGCGGAACACTGAAGCTTTCTTT
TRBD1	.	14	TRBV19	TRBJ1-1	CASSIQGANTEAFF	TGTGCCAGTAGTATTCAGGGGGCGAACACTGAAGCTTTCTTT
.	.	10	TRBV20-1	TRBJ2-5	CSATLETQYF	TGCAGTGCTACCCTAGAGACCCAGTACTTC
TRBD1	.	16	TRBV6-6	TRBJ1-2	CASRPAWDSSGYGYTF	TGTGCCAGCAGACCCGCCTGGGACAGCTCGGGCTATGGCTACACCTTC
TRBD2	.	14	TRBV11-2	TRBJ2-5	CASSLGGEKETQYF	TGTGCCAGCAGCCTCGGGGGGGAAAAAGAGACCCAGTACTTC
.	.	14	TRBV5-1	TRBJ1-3	CASSSFRSGNTIYF	TGCGCCAGCAGCTCCTTTAGGAGCGGAAACACCATATATTTT
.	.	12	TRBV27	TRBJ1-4	CAIRGANEKLFF	TGTGCCATCCGGGGGGCTAATGAAAAACTGTTTTTT
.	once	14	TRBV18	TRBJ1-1	CASSPPALNTEAFF	TGTGCCAGCTCACCGCCAGCGCTGAACACTGAAGCTTTCTTT
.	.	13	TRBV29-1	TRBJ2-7	CSVGGVPYYEQYF	TGCAGCGTTGGCGGTGTGCCCTACTACGAGCAGTACTTC
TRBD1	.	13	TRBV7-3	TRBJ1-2	CASSFLTGVGYTF	TGTGCCAGCAGCTTCCTAACAGGGGTTGGCTACACCTTC
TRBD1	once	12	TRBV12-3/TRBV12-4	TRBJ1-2	CASTATGFDYTF	TGTGCCAGCACCGCGACAGGGTTCGACTACACCTTC
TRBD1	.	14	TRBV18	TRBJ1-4	CASSPVTGEGKLFF	TGTGCCAGCTCACCTGTCACAGGGGAAGGAAAACTGTTTTTT
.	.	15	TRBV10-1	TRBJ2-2	CASSSGTTHTGELFF	TGCGCCAGCAGTTCCGGGACAACGCACACCGGGGAGCTGTTTTTT
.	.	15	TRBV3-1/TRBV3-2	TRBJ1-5	CASSHSGRRAQPQHF	TGTGCCAGCAGCCACTCGGGTAGGAGGGCTCAGCCCCAGCATTTT
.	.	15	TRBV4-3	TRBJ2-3	CASSLENRGTDTQYF	TGCGCCAGCAGCCTTGAAAACCGCGGGACAGATACGCAGTATTTT